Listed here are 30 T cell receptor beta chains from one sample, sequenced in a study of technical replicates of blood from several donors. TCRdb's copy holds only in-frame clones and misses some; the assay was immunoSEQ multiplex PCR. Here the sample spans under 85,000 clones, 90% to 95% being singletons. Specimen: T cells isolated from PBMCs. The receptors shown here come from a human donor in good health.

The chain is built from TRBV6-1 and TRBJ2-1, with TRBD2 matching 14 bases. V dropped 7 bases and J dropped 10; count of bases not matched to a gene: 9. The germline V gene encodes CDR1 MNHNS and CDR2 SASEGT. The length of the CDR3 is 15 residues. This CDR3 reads CASTIGTSGSKEQFF. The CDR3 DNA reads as TGTGCCAGCACTATTGGGACTAGCGGGAGTAAGGAGCAGTTCTTC.

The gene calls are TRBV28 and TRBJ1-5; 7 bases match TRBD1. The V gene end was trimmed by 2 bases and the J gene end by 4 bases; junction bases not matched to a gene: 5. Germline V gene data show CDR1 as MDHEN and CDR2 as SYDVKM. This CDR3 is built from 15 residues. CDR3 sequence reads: CASSLGRGRNQPQHF. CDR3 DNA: TGTGCCAGCAGTTTAGGAAGGGGGCGGAATCAGCCCCAGCATTTT. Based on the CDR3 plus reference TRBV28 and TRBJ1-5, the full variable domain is DVKVTQSSRYLVKRTGEKVFLECVQDMDHENMFWYRQDPGLGLRLIYFSYDVKMKEKGDIPEGYSVSREKKERFSLILESASTNQTSMYLCASSLGRGRNQPQHFGDGTRLSIL.

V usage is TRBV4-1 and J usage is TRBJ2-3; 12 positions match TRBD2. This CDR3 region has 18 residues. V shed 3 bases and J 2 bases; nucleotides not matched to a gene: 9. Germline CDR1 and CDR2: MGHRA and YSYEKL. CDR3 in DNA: TGCGCCAGCAGCCACCGGACTAGCGGGGAGGAATTCACAGATACGCAGTATTTT. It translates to CASSHRTSGEEFTDTQYF.

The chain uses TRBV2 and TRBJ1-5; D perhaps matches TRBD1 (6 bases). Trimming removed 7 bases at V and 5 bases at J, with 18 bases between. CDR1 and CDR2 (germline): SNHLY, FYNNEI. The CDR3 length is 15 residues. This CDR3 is CASMGGGSGDQPQHF. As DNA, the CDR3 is TGTGCCAGCATGGGGGGGGGCTCGGGCGATCAGCCCCAGCATTTT.

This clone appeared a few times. CDR3 amino acids: CASSPGGMVTGELFF. The CDR3 DNA follows: TGTGCCAGCAGCCCTGGCGGGATGGTTACCGGGGAGCTGTTTTTT. The chain couples TRBV13 to TRBJ2-2; D might be TRBD2 (6 bases). This CDR3 comprises 15 residues. Germline V gene sequence: CDR1 PRHDT, CDR2 FYEKMQ (reference sequence). With 5 bases removed from V and 5 bases from J, the gap between germline ends came to 15 bases.

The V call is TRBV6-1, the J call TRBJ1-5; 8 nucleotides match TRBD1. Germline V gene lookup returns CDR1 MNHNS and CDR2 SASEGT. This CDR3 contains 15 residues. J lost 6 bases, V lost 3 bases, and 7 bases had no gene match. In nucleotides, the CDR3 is TGTGCCAGCAGTGACCGGACAGGGCGTAGTCAGCCCCAGCATTTT. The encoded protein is CASSDRTGRSQPQHF.

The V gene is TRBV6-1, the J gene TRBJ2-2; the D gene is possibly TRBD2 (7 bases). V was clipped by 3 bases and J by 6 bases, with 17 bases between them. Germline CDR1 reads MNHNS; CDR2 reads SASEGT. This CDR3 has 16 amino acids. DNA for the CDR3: TGTGCCAGCAGTGATCTCATGCGCGGGGGCGCCGGGGAGCTGTTTTTT. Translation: CASSDLMRGGAGELFF.

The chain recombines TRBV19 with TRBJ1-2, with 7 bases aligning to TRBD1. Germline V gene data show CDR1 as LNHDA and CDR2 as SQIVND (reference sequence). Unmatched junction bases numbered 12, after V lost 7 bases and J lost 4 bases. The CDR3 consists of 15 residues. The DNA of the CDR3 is TGTGCCAGTACCCCAGGGGGGCCCAACTCCTATGGCTACACCTTC. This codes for CASTPGGPNSYGYTF. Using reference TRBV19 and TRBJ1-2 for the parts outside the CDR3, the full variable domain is DGGITQSPKYLFRKEGQNVTLSCEQNLNHDAMYWYRQDPGQGLRLIYYSQIVNDFQKGDIAEGYSVSREKKESFPLTVTSAQKNPTAFYLCASTPGGPNSYGYTFGSGTRLTVV.

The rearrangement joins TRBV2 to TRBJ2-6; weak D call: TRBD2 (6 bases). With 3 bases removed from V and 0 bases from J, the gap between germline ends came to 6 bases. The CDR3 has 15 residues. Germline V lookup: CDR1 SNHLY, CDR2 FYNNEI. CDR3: CASSDGSSGANVLTF. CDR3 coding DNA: TGTGCCAGCAGTGACGGGAGCTCTGGGGCCAACGTCCTGACTTTC.

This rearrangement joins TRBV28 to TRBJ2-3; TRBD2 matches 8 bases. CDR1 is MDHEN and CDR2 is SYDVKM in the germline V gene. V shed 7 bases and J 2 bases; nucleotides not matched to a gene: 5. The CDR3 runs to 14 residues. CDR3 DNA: TGTGCCAGCAAAACGCGGGAGGACACAGATACGCAGTATTTT. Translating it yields CASKTREDTDTQYF.

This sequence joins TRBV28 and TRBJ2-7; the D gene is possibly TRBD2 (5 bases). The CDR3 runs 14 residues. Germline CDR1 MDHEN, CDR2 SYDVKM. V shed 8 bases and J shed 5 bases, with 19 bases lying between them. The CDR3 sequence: CASDRIEGFDEQYF. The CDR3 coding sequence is TGTGCCAGCGACCGGATAGAGGGTTTCGACGAGCAGTACTTC.

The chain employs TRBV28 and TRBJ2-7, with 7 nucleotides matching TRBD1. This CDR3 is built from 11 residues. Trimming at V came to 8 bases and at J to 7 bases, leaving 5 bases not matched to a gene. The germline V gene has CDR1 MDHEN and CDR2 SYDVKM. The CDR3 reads CASRQGGEQYF. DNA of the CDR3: TGTGCCAGCCGACAGGGTGGAGAGCAGTACTTC. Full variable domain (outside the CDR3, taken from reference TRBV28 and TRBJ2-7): DVKVTQSSRYLVKRTGEKVFLECVQDMDHENMFWYRQDPGLGLRLIYFSYDVKMKEKGDIPEGYSVSREKKERFSLILESASTNQTSMYLCASRQGGEQYFGPGTRLTVT.

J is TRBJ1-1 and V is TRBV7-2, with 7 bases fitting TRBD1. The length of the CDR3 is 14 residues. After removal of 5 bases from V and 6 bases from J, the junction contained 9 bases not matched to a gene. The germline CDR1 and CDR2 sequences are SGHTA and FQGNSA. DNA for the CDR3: TGTGCCAGCAGCCCTATGACAGGGTTCCCTGAAGCTTTCTTT. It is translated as CASSPMTGFPEAFF.

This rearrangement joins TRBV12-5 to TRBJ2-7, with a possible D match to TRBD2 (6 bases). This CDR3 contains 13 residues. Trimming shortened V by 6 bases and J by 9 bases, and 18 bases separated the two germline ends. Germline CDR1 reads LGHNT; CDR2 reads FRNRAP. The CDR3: CASGPAGRSLQYF. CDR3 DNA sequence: TGTGCTAGTGGCCCTGCGGGACGGAGCCTGCAGTACTTC.

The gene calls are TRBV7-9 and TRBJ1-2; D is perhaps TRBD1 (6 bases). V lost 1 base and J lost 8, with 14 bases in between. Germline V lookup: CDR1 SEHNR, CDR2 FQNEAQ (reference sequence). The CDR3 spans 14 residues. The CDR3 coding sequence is TGTGCCAGCAGCTTAGATGAGGGGGTCTTGGGCTACACCTTC. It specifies CASSLDEGVLGYTF.

DNA of the CDR3: TGTGCCAGCAGTAGACAGGGTGCGTTTTACAATGAGCAGTTCTTC. This translates into CASSRQGAFYNEQFF. The chain couples TRBV27 to TRBJ2-1, with 7 bases matching TRBD1. The germline V gene has CDR1 MNHEY and CDR2 SMNVEV (reference sequence). The CDR3 loop spans 15 amino acids. Trimming at V came to 5 bases and at J to 4 bases, leaving 8 bases not matched to a gene.

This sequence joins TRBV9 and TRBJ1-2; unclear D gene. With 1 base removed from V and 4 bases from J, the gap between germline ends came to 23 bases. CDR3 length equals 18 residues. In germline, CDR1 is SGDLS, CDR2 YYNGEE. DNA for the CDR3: TGTGCCAGCAGCGTATTCGGTGCGGGCAATCCCCCGCCCTATGGCTACACCTTC. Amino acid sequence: CASSVFGAGNPPPYGYTF.

The chain's CDR3 is CASSQENVPPRTPKETQYF. For the CDR3, the DNA is TGCGCCAGCAGCCAAGAAAATGTTCCCCCTAGAACCCCAAAAGAGACCCAGTACTTC. V usage is TRBV4-1 and J usage is TRBJ2-5; no clear D. From germline, CDR1 is MGHRA and CDR2 YSYEKL. V shed 0 bases and J shed 3 bases, with 23 bases lying between them. The CDR3 covers 19 residues.

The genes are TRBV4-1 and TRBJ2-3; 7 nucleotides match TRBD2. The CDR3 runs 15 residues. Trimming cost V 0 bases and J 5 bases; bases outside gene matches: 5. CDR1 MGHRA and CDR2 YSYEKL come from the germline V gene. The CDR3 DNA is TGCGCCAGCAGCCAAGATGAAGGGAGGGGAGATACGCAGTATTTT. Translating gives CASSQDEGRGDTQYF.

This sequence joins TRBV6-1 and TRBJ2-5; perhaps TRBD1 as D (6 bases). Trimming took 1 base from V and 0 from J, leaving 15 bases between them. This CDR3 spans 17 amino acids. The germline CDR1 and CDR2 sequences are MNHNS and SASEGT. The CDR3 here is CASSEVGGRGYQETQYF. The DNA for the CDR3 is TGTGCCAGCAGTGAAGTCGGTGGCAGGGGCTACCAAGAGACCCAGTACTTC.

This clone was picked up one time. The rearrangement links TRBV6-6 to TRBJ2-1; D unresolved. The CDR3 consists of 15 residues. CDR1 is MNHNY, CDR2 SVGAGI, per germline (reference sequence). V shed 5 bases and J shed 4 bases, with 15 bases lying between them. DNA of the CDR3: TGTGCCAGCAGTCCCTCCTTTACTCGGTACAATGAGCAGTTCTTC. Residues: CASSPSFTRYNEQFF.

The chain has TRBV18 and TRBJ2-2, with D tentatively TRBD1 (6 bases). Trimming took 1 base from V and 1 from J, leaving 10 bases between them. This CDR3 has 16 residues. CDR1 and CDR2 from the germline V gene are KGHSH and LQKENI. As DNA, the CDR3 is TGTGCCAGCTCACCACGGGGGACACTGAACACCGGGGAGCTGTTTTTT. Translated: CASSPRGTLNTGELFF.

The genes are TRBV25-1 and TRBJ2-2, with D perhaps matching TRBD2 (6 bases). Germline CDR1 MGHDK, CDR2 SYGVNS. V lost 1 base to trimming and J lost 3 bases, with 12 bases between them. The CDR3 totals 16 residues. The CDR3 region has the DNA TGTGCCAGCAGTGAATCCCTAGCGAGGTACACCGGGGAGCTGTTTTTT. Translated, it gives CASSESLARYTGELFF.

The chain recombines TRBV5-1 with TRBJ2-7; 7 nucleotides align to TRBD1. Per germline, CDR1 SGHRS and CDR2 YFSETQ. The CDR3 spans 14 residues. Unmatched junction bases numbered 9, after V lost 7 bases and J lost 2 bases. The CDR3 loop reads CASAYTGTAYEQYF. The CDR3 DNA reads TGCGCCAGCGCTTATACCGGGACAGCCTACGAGCAGTACTTC. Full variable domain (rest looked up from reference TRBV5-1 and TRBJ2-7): KAGVTQTPRYLIKTRGQQVTLSCSPISGHRSVSWYQQTPGQGLQFLFEYFSETQRNKGNFPGRFSGRQFSNSRSEMNVSTLELGDSALYLCASAYTGTAYEQYFGPGTRLTVT.

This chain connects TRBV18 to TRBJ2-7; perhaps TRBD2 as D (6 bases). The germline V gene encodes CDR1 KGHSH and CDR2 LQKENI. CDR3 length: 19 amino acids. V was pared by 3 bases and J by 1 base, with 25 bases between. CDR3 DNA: TGTGCCAGCTCACCCGGGGGATCAATTGAAATCCGGGGTTCCTACGAGCAGTACTTC. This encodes CASSPGGSIEIRGSYEQYF.

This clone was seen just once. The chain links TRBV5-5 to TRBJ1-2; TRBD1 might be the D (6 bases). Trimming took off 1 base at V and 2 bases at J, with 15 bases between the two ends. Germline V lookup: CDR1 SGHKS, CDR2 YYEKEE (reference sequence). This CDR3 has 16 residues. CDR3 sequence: CASSLLRNDRNYGYTF. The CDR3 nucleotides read TGTGCCAGCAGCTTGTTACGTAACGACAGGAACTATGGCTACACCTTC.

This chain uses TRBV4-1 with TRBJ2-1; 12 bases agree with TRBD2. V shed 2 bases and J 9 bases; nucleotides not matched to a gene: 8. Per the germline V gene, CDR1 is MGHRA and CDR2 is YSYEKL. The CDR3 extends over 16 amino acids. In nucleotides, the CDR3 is TGCGCCAGCAGCCAACCGACTAGCGGGAGTCGTGGTGAGCAGTTCTTC. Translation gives CASSQPTSGSRGEQFF.

CDR3 in amino acids: CASSPTDRANEKLFF. As DNA, the CDR3 is TGTGCCAGCAGTCCCACGGACAGGGCTAATGAAAAACTGTTTTTT. This sequence joins TRBV25-1 and TRBJ1-4; 8 bases match TRBD1. Germline trimming cut 5 bases from V and 3 bases from J; bases unmatched to any gene: 5. CDR1 and CDR2 (germline): MGHDK, SYGVNS. The CDR3 consists of 15 residues.

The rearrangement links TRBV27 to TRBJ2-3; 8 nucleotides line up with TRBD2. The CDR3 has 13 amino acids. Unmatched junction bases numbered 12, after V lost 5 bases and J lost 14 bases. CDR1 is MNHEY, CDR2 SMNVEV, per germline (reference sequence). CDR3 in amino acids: CASSPIKAGAGYF. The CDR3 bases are TGTGCCAGCAGTCCAATAAAAGCGGGAGCAGGGTATTTT.

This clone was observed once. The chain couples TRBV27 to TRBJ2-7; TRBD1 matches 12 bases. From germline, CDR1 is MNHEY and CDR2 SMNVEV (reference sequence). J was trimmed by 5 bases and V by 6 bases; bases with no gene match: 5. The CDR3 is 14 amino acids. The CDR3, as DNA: TGTGCCAGCAGCACTGGGACAGGGGGCAACGAGCAGTACTTC. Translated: CASSTGTGGNEQYF.